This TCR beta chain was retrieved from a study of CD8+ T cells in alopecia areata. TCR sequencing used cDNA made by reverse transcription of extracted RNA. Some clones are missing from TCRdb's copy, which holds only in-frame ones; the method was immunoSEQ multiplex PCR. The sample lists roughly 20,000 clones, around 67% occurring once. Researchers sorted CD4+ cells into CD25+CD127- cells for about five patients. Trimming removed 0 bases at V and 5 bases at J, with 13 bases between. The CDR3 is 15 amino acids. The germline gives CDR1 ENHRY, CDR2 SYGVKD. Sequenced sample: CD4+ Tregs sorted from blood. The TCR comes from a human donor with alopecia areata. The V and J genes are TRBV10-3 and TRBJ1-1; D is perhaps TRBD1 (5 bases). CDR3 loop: CAISESSGIGTEAFF. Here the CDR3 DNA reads TGTGCCATCAGTGAGTCCTCAGGGATAGGGACTGAAGCTTTCTTT.